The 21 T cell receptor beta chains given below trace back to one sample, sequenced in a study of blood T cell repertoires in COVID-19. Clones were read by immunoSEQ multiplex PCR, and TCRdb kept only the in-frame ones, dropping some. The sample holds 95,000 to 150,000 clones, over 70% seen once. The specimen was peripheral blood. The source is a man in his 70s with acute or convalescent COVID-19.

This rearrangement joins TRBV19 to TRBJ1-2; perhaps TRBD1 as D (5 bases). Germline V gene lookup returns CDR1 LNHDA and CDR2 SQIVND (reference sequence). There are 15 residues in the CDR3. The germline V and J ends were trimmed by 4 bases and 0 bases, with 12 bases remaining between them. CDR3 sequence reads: CASSTPGGANYGYTF. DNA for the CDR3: TGTGCCAGTAGTACTCCCGGGGGAGCTAACTATGGCTACACCTTC.

DNA of the CDR3: TGTGCCAGCAGCCTAGCTCCGTACCAAGAGACCCAGTACTTC. This encodes CASSLAPYQETQYF. The chain links TRBV3-1 (or the pseudogene TRBV3-2) to TRBJ2-5; the D is unclear. Looked up from germline, CDR1 is LGHDT and CDR2 is YNNKEL (reference sequence). The V and J ends lost 4 bases and 0 bases respectively, with 9 bases between them. This CDR3 has 14 residues.

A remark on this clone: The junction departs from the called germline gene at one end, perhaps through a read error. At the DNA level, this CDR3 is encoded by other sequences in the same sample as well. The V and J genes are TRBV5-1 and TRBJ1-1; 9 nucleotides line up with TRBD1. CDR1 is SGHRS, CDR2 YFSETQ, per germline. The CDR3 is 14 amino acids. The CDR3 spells CASSLQGALTEAFF. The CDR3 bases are TGCGCCAGCAGCTTACAGGGGGCCCTCACTGAGGCTTTCTTT.

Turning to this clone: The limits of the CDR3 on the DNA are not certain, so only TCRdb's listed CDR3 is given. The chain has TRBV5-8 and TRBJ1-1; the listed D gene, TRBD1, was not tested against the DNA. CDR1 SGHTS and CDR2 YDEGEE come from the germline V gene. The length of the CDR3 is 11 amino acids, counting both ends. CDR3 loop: CASSFAQGAFF.

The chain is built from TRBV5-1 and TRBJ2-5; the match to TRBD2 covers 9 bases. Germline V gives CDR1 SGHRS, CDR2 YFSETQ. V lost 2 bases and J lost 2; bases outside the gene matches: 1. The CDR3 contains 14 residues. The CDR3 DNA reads TGCGCCAGCAGCTTCAGCGGGGGGCAAGAGACCCAGTACTTC. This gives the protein CASSFSGGQETQYF.

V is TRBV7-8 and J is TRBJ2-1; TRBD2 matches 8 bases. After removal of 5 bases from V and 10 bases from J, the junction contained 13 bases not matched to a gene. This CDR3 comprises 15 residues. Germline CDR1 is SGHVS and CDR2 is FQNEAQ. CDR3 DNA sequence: TGTGCCAGCAGCCAGGCCTCGGGCGGGGGGATCGAGCAGTTCTTC. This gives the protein CASSQASGGGIEQFF.

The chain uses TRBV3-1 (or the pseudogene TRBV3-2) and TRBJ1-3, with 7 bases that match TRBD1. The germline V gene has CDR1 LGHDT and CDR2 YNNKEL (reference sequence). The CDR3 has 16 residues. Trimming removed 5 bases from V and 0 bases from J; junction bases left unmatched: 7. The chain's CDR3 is CASSTGAPSSGNTIYF. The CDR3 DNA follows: TGTGCCAGCAGCACAGGGGCCCCGAGCTCTGGAAACACCATATATTTT.

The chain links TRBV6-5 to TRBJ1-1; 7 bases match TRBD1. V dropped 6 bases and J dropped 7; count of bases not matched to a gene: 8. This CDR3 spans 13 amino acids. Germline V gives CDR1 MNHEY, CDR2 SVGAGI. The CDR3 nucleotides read TGTGCCAGCAGCCTACCAGGGGGGATTGAAGCTTTCTTT. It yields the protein CASSLPGGIEAFF.

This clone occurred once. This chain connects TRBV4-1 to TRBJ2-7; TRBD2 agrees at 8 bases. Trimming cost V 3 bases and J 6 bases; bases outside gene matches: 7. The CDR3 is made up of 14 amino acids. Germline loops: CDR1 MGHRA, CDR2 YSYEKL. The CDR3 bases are TGCGCCAGCAGCCAGCCCCTTCGGGGGGGCGAGCAGTACTTC. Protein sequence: CASSQPLRGGEQYF.

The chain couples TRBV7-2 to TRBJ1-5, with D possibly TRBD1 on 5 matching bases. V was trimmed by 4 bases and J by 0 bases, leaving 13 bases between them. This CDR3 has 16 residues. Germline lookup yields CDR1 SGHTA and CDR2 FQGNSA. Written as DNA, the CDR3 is TGTGCCAGCAGCTCGCGGACACAAAATAGCAATCAGCCCCAGCATTTT. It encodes CASSSRTQNSNQPQHF. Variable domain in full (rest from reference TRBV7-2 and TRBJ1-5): GAGVSQSPSNKVTEKGKDVELRCDPISGHTALYWYRQSLGQGLEFLIYFQGNSAPDKSGLPSDRFSAERTGGSVSTLTIQRTQQEDSAVYLCASSSRTQNSNQPQHFGDGTRLSIL.

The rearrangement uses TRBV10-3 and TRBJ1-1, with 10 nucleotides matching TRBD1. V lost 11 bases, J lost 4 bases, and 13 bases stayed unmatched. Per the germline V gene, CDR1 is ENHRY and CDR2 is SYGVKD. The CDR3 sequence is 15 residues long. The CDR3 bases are TGTGCCTCTCAACGACAGGGGGCGTCAGGCACTGAAGCTTTCTTT. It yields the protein CASQRQGASGTEAFF.

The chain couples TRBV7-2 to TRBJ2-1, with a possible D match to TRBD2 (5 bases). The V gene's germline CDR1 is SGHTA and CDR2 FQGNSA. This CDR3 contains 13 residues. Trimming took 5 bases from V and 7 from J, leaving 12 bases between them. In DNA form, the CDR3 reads TGTGCCAGCAGCCCGCTCGGGGTAAATGAGCAGTTCTTC. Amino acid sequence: CASSPLGVNEQFF.

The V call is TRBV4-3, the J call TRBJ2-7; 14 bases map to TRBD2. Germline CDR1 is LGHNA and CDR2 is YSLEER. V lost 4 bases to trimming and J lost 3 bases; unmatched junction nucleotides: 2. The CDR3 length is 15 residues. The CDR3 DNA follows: TGCGCCAGCAGCCTAGGGACTAGCGGGGGCTACGAGCAGTACTTC. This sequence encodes CASSLGTSGGYEQYF.

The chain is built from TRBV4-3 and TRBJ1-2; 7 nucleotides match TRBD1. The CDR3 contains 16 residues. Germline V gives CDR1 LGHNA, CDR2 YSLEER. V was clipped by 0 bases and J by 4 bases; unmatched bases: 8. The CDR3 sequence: CASSQDGTELFYGYTF. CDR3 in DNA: TGCGCCAGCAGCCAAGATGGGACAGAGCTGTTCTATGGCTACACCTTC.

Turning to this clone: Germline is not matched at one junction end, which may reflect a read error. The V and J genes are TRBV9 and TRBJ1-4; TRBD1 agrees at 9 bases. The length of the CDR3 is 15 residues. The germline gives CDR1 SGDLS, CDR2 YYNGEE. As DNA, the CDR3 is TGTGCCAGCAGCGTACGAGGGACAGGGTTTGAAAAGCTGTTTTTT. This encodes CASSVRGTGFEKLFF. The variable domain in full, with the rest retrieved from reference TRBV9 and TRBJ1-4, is DSGVTQTPKHLITATGQRVTLRCSPRSGDLSVYWYQQSLDQGLQFLIQYYNGEERAKGNILERFSAQQFPDLHSELNLSSLELGDSALYFCASSVRGTGFEKLFFGSGTQLSVL.

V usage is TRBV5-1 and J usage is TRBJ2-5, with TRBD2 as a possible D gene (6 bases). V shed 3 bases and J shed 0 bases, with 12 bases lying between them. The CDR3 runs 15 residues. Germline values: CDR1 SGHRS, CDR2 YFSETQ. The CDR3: CASSWIPGDQETQYF. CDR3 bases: TGCGCCAGCAGCTGGATCCCGGGGGACCAAGAGACCCAGTACTTC. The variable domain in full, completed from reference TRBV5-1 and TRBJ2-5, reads KAGVTQTPRYLIKTRGQQVTLSCSPISGHRSVSWYQQTPGQGLQFLFEYFSETQRNKGNFPGRFSGRQFSNSRSEMNVSTLELGDSALYLCASSWIPGDQETQYFGPGTRLLVL.

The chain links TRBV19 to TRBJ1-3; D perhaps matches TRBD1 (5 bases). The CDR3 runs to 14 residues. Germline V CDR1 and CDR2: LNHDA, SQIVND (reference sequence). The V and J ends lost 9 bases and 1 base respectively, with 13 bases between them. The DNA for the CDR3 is TGTGCCAGCGGCGACAGACATTCTGGAAACACCATATATTTT. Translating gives CASGDRHSGNTIYF.

The CDR3 region has the DNA TGTGCCAGCAGCCCCGGGACAGGGAGCACCGGGGAGCTGTTTTTT. It yields the protein CASSPGTGSTGELFF. V is TRBV7-9 and J is TRBJ2-2; 9 bases are shared with TRBD1. CDR1 and CDR2 (germline): SEHNR, FQNEAQ (reference sequence). There are 15 residues in the CDR3. Trimming cost V 5 bases and J 4 bases; bases outside gene matches: 5.

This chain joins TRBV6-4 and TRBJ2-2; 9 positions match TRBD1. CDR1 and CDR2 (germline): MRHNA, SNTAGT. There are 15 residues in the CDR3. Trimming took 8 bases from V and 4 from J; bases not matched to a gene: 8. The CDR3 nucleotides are TGTGCCAGCCGAATTGACAGGGGGATCACCGGGGAGCTGTTTTTT. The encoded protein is CASRIDRGITGELFF.

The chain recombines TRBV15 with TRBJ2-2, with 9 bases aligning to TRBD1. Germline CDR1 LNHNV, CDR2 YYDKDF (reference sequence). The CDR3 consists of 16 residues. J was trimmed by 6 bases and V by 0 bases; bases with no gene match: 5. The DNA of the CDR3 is TGTGCCACCAGCAGAGATGGGACAGGGTTGCCCGGGGAGCTGTTTTTT. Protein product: CATSRDGTGLPGELFF.

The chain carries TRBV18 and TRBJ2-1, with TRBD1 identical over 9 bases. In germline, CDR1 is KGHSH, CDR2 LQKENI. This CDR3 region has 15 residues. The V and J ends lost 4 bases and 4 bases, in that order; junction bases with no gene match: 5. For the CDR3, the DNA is TGTGCCAGCTCACAACAGGGGGCGGCATACAATGAGCAGTTCTTC. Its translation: CASSQQGAAYNEQFF.